This T cell receptor beta chain is from a study of CD8 T cells in ankylosing spondylitis. Researchers built TCR beta libraries using quantitative 5'-RACE with molecular barcodes. TCRdb processed the 5' RACE reads anew with MiXCR; each CDR3 protein has one entry. The data hold about 160,000 distinct CDR3 sequences, with around 16% observed a single time. In this sample, this clonotype turned up a few times. Trimming pared 1 base from V and 6 bases from J, leaving 22 bases between. CDR1 and CDR2 (germline): MGHRA, YSYEKL. The CDR3 spans 17 residues. The sequencing input was blood, either unsorted or a sorted T cell fraction (not recorded which). The sequence derives from a male donor with ankylosing spondylitis or in good health (not recorded which). The chain links TRBV4-1 to TRBJ2-7; no clear D. The CDR3 DNA reads as TGCGCCAGCAGCCAAGCGAGGTTTGGTCTGCCCTCCATCGAGCAGTACTTC. As protein: CASSQARFGLPSIEQYF.